This paragraph reports one T cell receptor (beta chain). The entry originates in a study of shared clonotypes between healthy human individuals. Produced via immunoSEQ multiplex PCR; TCRdb's table is partial and in-frame only. The table has 650,000 to 800,000 clones, 72% seen once. CDR3 size: 18 residues. The V gene's germline CDR1 is SGHVS and CDR2 FNYEAQ. Trimming at V came to 5 bases and at J to 5 bases, leaving 13 bases not matched to a gene. The sequence was collected from a woman aged 25 to 39 in good health. The V gene is TRBV7-6, the J gene TRBJ2-5; 14 positions match TRBD2. The sample was memory CD4+ T cells sorted from blood. Subset: CD45RA-negative fraction. In DNA form, the CDR3 reads TGTGCCAGCAGCCCGGGACTAGCGGGAGTAGGTTGGGGTGAGACCCAGTACTTC. It yields the protein CASSPGLAGVGWGETQYF.